This TCR beta chain was identified in a study of T cells in Graves' hyperthyroidism and ophthalmopathy. This clonotype was detected only a few times. Regions amplified from RNA transcripts were the TCR beta CDR3 regions. HTBI primers were used for first-round RT-PCR of the TCR CDR3. TCRdb redid the calling of the multiplex PCR reads with MiXCR, one entry per CDR3 protein. In the table there are around 350,000 distinct CDR3 sequences, approximately 17% of which are singletons. Out of 8.5 to 10 ml of fresh peripheral blood came the PBMCs. Trimming left V 6 bases short and J 4 bases short, with 15 bases between. CDR3 size: 14 residues. Germline CDR1 is SEHNR and CDR2 is FQNEAQ (reference sequence).

The V and J genes are TRBV7-9 and TRBJ1-1; D gene uncertain. The specimen sequenced was blood. The source is a woman aged 25 to 39 with Graves' hyperthyroidism that later progressed to Graves' ophthalmopathy. The CDR3 sequence: CASRYPVEFTEAFF. CDR3 DNA: TGTGCCAGCAGATATCCGGTAGAGTTCACTGAAGCTTTCTTT.